The rows below give T cell receptor beta chains drawn from one sample of a study of blood T cell repertoires in COVID-19. The assay was immunoSEQ multiplex PCR, and TCRdb's table has in-frame clones only and misses some. This table has a few hundred thousand clones, about 82% appearing once. Material: peripheral blood. The origin of the receptors is a human donor in a cohort sampled during active COVID-19. Each CDR3 is given with its conserved first and last residue. The D gene is left open where the match is weak. Clone size is not always given. Where it is, it says once, few, many or a class for expanded clones.

J: TRBJ2-2; V: TRBV20-1; D: -; size: -; DNA: TGCAGTGCTAGTCCTCGCGAGAACACCGGGGAGCTGTTTTTT; CDR3: CSASPRENTGELFF
J: TRBJ2-7; V: TRBV11-1; D: TRBD2; size: -; DNA: TGTGCCAGCAGCCAGACTAGCGGGAGGACCTACGAGCAGTACTTC; CDR3: CASSQTSGRTYEQYF
J: TRBJ2-6; V: TRBV7-6; D: TRBD2; size: -; DNA: TGTGCCAGCAGCTTACGGGGGGTTGACTCTGGGGCCAACGTCCTGACTTTC; CDR3: CASSLRGVDSGANVLTF
J: TRBJ1-5; V: TRBV7-8; D: -; size: -; DNA: TGTGCCAGCAGCCTAACGGGGAATCAGCCCCAGCATTTT; CDR3: CASSLTGNQPQHF
J: TRBJ1-2; V: TRBV6-1; D: TRBD1; size: -; DNA: TGTGCCAGCAGTGAAGCTACCAACAGGGGACCCTATGGCTACACCTTC; CDR3: CASSEATNRGPYGYTF
J: TRBJ1-6; V: TRBV7-9; D: -; size: -; DNA: TGTGCCAGCAGCTATGGAGGCTCCTATAATTCACCCCTCCACTTT; CDR3: CASSYGGSYNSPLHF
J: TRBJ2-1; V: TRBV27; D: TRBD1; size: -; DNA: TGTGCCAGCAGTTGGGACAGGGTGAATGAGCAGTTCTTC; CDR3: CASSWDRVNEQFF
J: TRBJ1-1; V: TRBV6-1; D: -; size: -; DNA: TGTGCCAGCAGTGAATCGGGAGGGAGGACTGAAGCTTTCTTT; CDR3: CASSESGGRTEAFF
J: TRBJ1-1; V: TRBV5-1; D: TRBD1; size: -; DNA: TGCGCCAGCAGCTTGGGACAGGGGGGAAACACTGAAGCTTTCTTT; CDR3: CASSLGQGGNTEAFF
J: TRBJ2-5; V: TRBV24-1; D: TRBD1; size: -; DNA: TGTGCCACCAGTGATTCTCAATGGACAGGCGACCTAGAGACCCAGTACTTC; CDR3: CATSDSQWTGDLETQYF
J: TRBJ1-6; V: TRBV18; D: -; size: -; DNA: TGTGCCAGCTCTCAAATAGGACAGAAGGGTGGACCCCTCCACTTT; CDR3: CASSQIGQKGGPLHF
J: TRBJ2-7; V: TRBV6-5; D: -; size: -; DNA: TGTGCCAGCAGTTGGCAAGACGAGCAGTACTTC; CDR3: CASSWQDEQYF
J: TRBJ1-3; V: TRBV7-9; D: -; size: -; DNA: TGTGCCAGCAGCTTTCAGGGTAAATCTGGAAACACCATATATTTT; CDR3: CASSFQGKSGNTIYF
J: TRBJ1-1; V: TRBV11-2; D: -; size: -; DNA: TGTGCCAGCAGCTTCTACTACACTGAAGCTTTCTTT; CDR3: CASSFYYTEAFF
J: TRBJ1-5; V: TRBV2; D: -; size: once; DNA: TGTGCCAGCAGTGGGAGGCTAGTCGGGCAGCCCCAGCATTTT; CDR3: CASSGRLVGQPQHF
J: TRBJ1-6; V: TRBV28; D: TRBD1; size: -; DNA: TGTGCCAGCACCCGAGACAGGGGCTCCTATAATTCACCCCTCCACTTT; CDR3: CASTRDRGSYNSPLHF
J: TRBJ2-1; V: TRBV5-6; D: -; size: -; DNA: TGTGCCAGCAGCCGCCGGGGAAAAACTTACAATGAGCAGTTCTTC; CDR3: CASSRRGKTYNEQFF
J: TRBJ1-2; V: TRBV4-1; D: -; size: -; DNA: TGCGCCAGCAGCCAAGATAGTGCGGGGGACTATGGCTACACCTTC; CDR3: CASSQDSAGDYGYTF
J: TRBJ1-2; V: TRBV4-1; D: TRBD1; size: -; DNA: TGCGCCAGCAGCCAAGCTCTGGGACAGCCTATCTATGGCTACACCTTC; CDR3: CASSQALGQPIYGYTF
J: TRBJ2-2; V: TRBV4-1; D: -; size: few; DNA: TGCGCCAGCAGCCAAGAACGCCGGGGAGCTGTTTTT; CDR3: CASSQERRGAVF
J: TRBJ2-3; V: TRBV24-1; D: -; size: -; DNA: TGTGCCACCAGTGATTTGGGGGGGACGACCCCAGATACGCAGTATTTT; CDR3: CATSDLGGTTPDTQYF
J: TRBJ2-7; V: TRBV5-1; D: -; size: -; DNA: TGCGCCAGCAGCTCCAACTCCTACGAGCAGTACTTC; CDR3: CASSSNSYEQYF
J: TRBJ2-7; V: TRBV2; D: -; size: few; DNA: TGTGCCAGCAGGTTTCAGGTTAGCTCCTACGAGCAGTACTTC; CDR3: CASRFQVSSYEQYF
J: TRBJ2-7; V: TRBV5-1; D: TRBD2; size: -; DNA: TGCGCCAGCAGCCAGGGACTAGCGGCCCGGGACTTTAGCGAGCAGTACTTC; CDR3: CASSQGLAARDFSEQYF
J: TRBJ1-2; V: TRBV7-2; D: -; size: -; DNA: TGTGCCAGCAGCTCCCGCCCCGCGGGTGGCTACACCTTC; CDR3: CASSSRPAGGYTF
J: TRBJ1-2; V: TRBV12-3/TRBV12-4; D: -; size: -; DNA: TGTGCCAGCATGGGCGGGGGTTACTATGGCTACACCTTC; CDR3: CASMGGGYYGYTF
J: TRBJ2-3; V: TRBV5-1; D: -; size: -; DNA: TGCGCCAGCAGCCCGGGACAAGACACAGATACGCAGTATTTT; CDR3: CASSPGQDTDTQYF
J: TRBJ1-2; V: TRBV9; D: -; size: -; DNA: TGTGCCAGCAGCGTAAGTGGCGGGTTACGATATGGCTACACCTTC; CDR3: CASSVSGGLRYGYTF
J: TRBJ2-2; V: TRBV3-1/TRBV3-2; D: -; size: few; DNA: TGTGCCAGCAGCCAAGAGGGAGAGGGACACCACACCGGGGAGCTGTTTTTT; CDR3: CASSQEGEGHHTGELFF